The next 19 T cell receptor beta chains were all read from a single sample in a study of vaccination and CD4 T cells after COVID-19. An Oncomine TCR Beta short-read assay was used to sequence the DNA from cultured CD4+ T cells. Each CDR3 protein gets one entry after TCRdb re-called the PCR reads with MiXCR. In the table there are some 18,000 distinct CDR3 sequences, 51% of which are singletons. Their antigens remain unidentified. Documented treatment: roughly 10-day PBMC culture with coronavirus spike peptide pools or control peptides (ViraFEST assay). This specimen consisted of CD4+ T cells from blood, cultured in vitro, obtained before SARS-CoV-2 vaccination. Receptors were obtained from a human donor who had recovered from COVID-19.

This clonotype has more than one count but fewer than ten. The V gene is TRBV20-1, the J gene TRBJ2-1, with 14 bases matching TRBD2. CDR1 and CDR2 from the germline V gene are DFQATT and SNEGSKA (reference sequence). The CDR3 sequence is 15 residues long. Trimming at V came to 3 bases and at J to 12 bases, leaving 10 bases not matched to a gene. CDR3 coding DNA: TGCAGTGCTAGTCTGGGACTAGCGGGAGCGCCTTGGCAGTTCTTC. Protein: CSASLGLAGAPWQFF.

The CDR3 here is CASSGRTGNYEQYF. The CDR3 DNA is TGTGCCAGCAGCGGAAGGACAGGGAACTACGAGCAGTACTTC. The chain has TRBV7-9 and TRBJ2-7; the match to TRBD1 covers 8 bases. The CDR3 runs to 14 residues. From germline, CDR1 is SEHNR and CDR2 FQNEAQ (reference sequence). Trimming removed 5 bases from V and 3 bases from J; junction bases left unmatched: 6.

This chain links TRBV15 with TRBJ2-3; D uncertain. CDR1 is LNHNV and CDR2 is YYDKDF in the germline V gene (reference sequence). Trimming took off 1 base at V and 0 bases at J, with 11 bases between the two ends. CDR3 length: 16 residues. The CDR3 loop is CATSRVGSSSTDTQYF. CDR3 sequence (DNA): TGTGCCACCAGCAGAGTCGGAAGTTCTAGCACAGATACGCAGTATTTT.

This clonotype came up a few times. In DNA form, the CDR3 reads TGTGCCAGCTCCCCCCGACCCCAAGAGACCCAGTACTTC. This translates into CASSPRPQETQYF. The chain carries TRBV18 and TRBJ2-5; D is unresolved. CDR1 and CDR2 from the germline V gene are KGHSH and LQKENI. The V end was cut by 6 bases, the J end by 1 base, with 9 bases between. The CDR3 is 13 residues long.

The rearrangement uses TRBV7-9 and TRBJ1-1; weak D call: TRBD1 (6 bases). Germline V CDR1 and CDR2: SEHNR, FQNEAQ (reference sequence). This CDR3 has 14 amino acids. Deletions cut 1 base from V and 11 bases from J, with 17 bases between. The chain's CDR3 is CASSLDGQGKSAFF. The CDR3 nucleotides read TGTGCCAGCAGCTTAGATGGGCAGGGGAAGTCCGCTTTCTTT.

The chain links TRBV4-1 to TRBJ1-5; D uncertain. With 1 base removed from V and 6 bases from J, the gap between germline ends came to 22 bases. Germline V gene sequence: CDR1 MGHRA, CDR2 YSYEKL. The CDR3 has 18 amino acids. In DNA, the CDR3 is TGCGCCAGCAGCCAAGTCGACATGGGCATGAGCGCGGGTCAGCCCCAGCATTTT. Amino acids: CASSQVDMGMSAGQPQHF.

V usage is TRBV28 and J usage is TRBJ1-2; TRBD1 is a possible D gene (6 bases). The CDR3 consists of 13 residues. CDR1 MDHEN and CDR2 SYDVKM come from the germline V gene. Deletions cut 6 bases from V and 7 bases from J, with 15 bases between. The CDR3 coding sequence is TGTGCCAGCAGCCTAACAGGGAGCCCTGGCTACACCTTC. Residues: CASSLTGSPGYTF.

This sequence joins TRBV19 and TRBJ2-1; D is unresolved. There are 12 residues in the CDR3. Trimming removed 3 bases from V and 7 bases from J, with 7 bases in between. Germline V CDR1 and CDR2: LNHDA, SQIVND (reference sequence). The CDR3 DNA reads as TGTGCCAGTAGTATGTCCGGTAATGAGCAGTTCTTC. Translation: CASSMSGNEQFF.

This clonotype has more than one count but fewer than ten. A read error may account for a junction end that differs from germline. The V and J genes are TRBV6-4 and TRBJ2-2; 7 nucleotides align to TRBD2. The CDR3 contains 14 residues. Germline V gene lookup returns CDR1 MRHNA and CDR2 SNTAGT. This chain's CDR3 is CASSDLDGRGELFF. Here the CDR3 DNA reads TGTGCCAGCAGTGACCTCGACGGCCGGGGGGAGTTGTTTTTT.

This clonotype was counted only a few times. V and J are TRBV2 and TRBJ1-1; D remains ambiguous. This CDR3 contains 11 residues. Germline lookup yields CDR1 SNHLY and CDR2 FYNNEI. The V and J ends lost 4 bases and 4 bases respectively, with 4 bases between them. CDR3 protein: CASSVATEAFF. Here the CDR3 DNA reads TGTGCCAGCAGTGTGGCCACTGAAGCTTTCTTT.

The V gene is TRBV30, the J gene TRBJ2-5; TRBD1 or TRBD2 may be the D gene (5 bases each). CDR1 and CDR2 from the germline V gene are GTSNPN and SVGIG (reference sequence). Trimming pared 0 bases from V and 5 bases from J, leaving 10 bases between. This CDR3 comprises 13 residues. CDR3 in amino acids: CAWSVGWGETQYF. DNA for the CDR3: TGTGCCTGGAGTGTAGGATGGGGGGAGACCCAGTACTTC.

This clonotype showed up just a few times. The J gene is TRBJ2-5, the V gene TRBV15; 7 bases map to TRBD2. The CDR3 is 15 residues long. Per germline, CDR1 LNHNV and CDR2 YYDKDF (reference sequence). V trimming: 5 bases; J trimming: 0 bases; junction bases outside the gene matches: 6. The CDR3 nucleotides are TGTGCCACCAGCCTCAACCGGGGGGACCAAGAGACCCAGTACTTC. Protein sequence: CATSLNRGDQETQYF.

This chain joins TRBV28 and TRBJ1-1; D is unresolved. Germline values: CDR1 MDHEN, CDR2 SYDVKM. V lost 9 bases and J lost 1, with 18 bases in between. The CDR3 spans 15 residues. The CDR3 spells CASSQPTPKNTEAFF. The CDR3 coding sequence is TGTGCCAGTTCACAGCCGACCCCTAAGAACACTGAAGCTTTCTTT.

This clonotype has more than one count but fewer than ten. The chain couples TRBV7-9 to TRBJ2-5; D remains ambiguous. With 3 bases removed from V and 2 bases from J, the gap between germline ends came to 1 base. CDR1 is SEHNR and CDR2 is FQNEAQ in the germline V gene (reference sequence). This CDR3 comprises 11 residues. The CDR3 DNA reads TGTGCCAGCAGCTTTCAAGAGACCCAGTACTTC. Translating it yields CASSFQETQYF.

This chain links TRBV6-1 with TRBJ1-2; D is possibly TRBD1 (6 bases). CDR1 and CDR2 from the germline V gene are MNHNS and SASEGT. The CDR3 length is 13 residues. V lost 6 bases, J lost 2 bases, and 10 bases lay in between. The CDR3 reads CASSRDTNYGYTF. The CDR3 bases are TGTGCCAGCAGCCGGGACACCAACTATGGCTACACCTTC.

The V and J genes are TRBV6-1 and TRBJ1-5; D remains ambiguous. The CDR3 loop spans 13 amino acids. Germline values: CDR1 MNHNS, CDR2 SASEGT. Trimming took off 5 bases at V and 1 base at J, with 6 bases between the two ends. The CDR3 DNA reads as TGTGCCAGCAGTACCCACAGCAATCAGCCCCAGCATTTT. Its protein is CASSTHSNQPQHF.

The chain employs TRBV20-1 and TRBJ2-7; D possibly corresponds to TRBD2 (5 bases). The CDR3 is 15 amino acids. Trimming took 0 bases from V and 1 from J, leaving 13 bases between them. CDR1 and CDR2 (germline): DFQATT, SNEGSKA (reference sequence). CDR3 region: CSARDVARGSYEQYF. For the CDR3, the DNA is TGCAGTGCTAGAGATGTAGCCCGGGGATCCTACGAGCAGTACTTC.

This chain uses TRBV28 with TRBJ2-5; a possible D gene is TRBD1 (5 bases). Trimming took off 6 bases at V and 1 base at J, with 9 bases between the two ends. CDR1 and CDR2 (germline): MDHEN, SYDVKM. CDR3 length: 13 amino acids. The chain's CDR3 is CASRNRFQETQYF. The CDR3 DNA reads as TGTGCCAGCAGGAACAGGTTCCAAGAGACCCAGTACTTC.

The V gene is TRBV5-4, the J gene TRBJ2-7; TRBD1 aligns across 7 bases. This CDR3 spans 13 amino acids. The ends lost 4 bases at V and 2 bases at J; junction bases unmatched: 3. Per germline, CDR1 SGHNT and CDR2 YYREEE (reference sequence). CDR3 region: CASSRDSTYEQYF. The CDR3, as DNA: TGTGCCAGCAGCAGGGACAGCACCTACGAGCAGTACTTC.